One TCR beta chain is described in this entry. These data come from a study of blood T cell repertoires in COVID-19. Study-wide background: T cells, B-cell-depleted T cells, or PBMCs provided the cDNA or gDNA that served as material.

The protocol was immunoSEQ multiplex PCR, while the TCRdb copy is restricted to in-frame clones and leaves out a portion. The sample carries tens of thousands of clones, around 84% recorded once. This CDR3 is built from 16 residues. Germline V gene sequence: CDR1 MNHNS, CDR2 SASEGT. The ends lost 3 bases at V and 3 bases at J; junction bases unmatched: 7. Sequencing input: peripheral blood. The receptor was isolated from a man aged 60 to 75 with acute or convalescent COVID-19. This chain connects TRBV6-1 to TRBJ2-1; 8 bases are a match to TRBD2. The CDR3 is CASSENSGLGYNEQFF. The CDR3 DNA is TGTGCCAGCAGTGAGAATTCGGGACTAGGCTACAATGAGCAGTTCTTC.